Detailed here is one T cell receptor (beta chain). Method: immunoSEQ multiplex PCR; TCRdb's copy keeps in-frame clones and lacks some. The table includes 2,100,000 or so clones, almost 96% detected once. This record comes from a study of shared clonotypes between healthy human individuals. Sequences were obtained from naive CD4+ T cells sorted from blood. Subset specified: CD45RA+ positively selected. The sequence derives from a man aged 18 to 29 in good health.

CDR3 region: CASSLSGGTLQETQYF. The CDR3 nucleotides are TGCGCCAGCAGCCTCTCAGGGGGCACTCTCCAAGAGACCCAGTACTTC. J is TRBJ2-5 and V is TRBV4-1; TRBD1 aligns across 8 bases. The CDR3 extends over 16 amino acids. Germline CDR1 and CDR2: MGHRA and YSYEKL. J lost 1 base, V lost 4 bases, and 8 bases had no gene match.